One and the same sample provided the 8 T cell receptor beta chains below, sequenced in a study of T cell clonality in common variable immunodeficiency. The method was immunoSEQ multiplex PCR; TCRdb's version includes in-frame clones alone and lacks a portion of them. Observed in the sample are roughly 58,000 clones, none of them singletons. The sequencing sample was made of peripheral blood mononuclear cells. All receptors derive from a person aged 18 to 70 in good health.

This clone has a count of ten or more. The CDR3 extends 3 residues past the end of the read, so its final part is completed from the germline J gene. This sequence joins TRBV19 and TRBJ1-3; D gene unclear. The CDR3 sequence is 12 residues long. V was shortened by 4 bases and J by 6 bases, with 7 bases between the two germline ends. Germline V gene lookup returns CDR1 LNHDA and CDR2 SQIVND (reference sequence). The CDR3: CASSTTENTIYF. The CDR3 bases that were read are TGTGCCAGTAGTACCACAGAAAACACC. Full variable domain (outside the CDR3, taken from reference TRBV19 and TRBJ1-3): DGGITQSPKYLFRKEGQNVTLSCEQNLNHDAMYWYRQDPGQGLRLIYYSQIVNDFQKGDIAEGYSVSREKKESFPLTVTSAQKNPTAFYLCASSTTENTIYFGEGSWLTVV.

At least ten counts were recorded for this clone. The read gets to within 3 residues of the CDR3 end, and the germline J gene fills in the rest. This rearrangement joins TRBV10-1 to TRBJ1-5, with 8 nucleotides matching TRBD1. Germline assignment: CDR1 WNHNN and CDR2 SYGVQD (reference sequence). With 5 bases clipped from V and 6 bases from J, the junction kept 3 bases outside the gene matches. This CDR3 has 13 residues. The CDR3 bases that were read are TGCGCCAGCAGTAGGACAGGGTCTCAGCCC. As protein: CASSRTGSQP. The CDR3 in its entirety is CASSRTGSQPQHF.

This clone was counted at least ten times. The chain's CDR3 is CSAGDSRGTGELFF. The sequenced part of the CDR3 DNA is TGCAGTGCTGGGGACAGCAGGGGGACCGGGGAG. This chain uses TRBV20-1 with TRBJ2-2; TRBD1 matches at 7 bases. The CDR3 extends 3 residues past the end of the read, so its final part is completed from the germline J gene. Germline V gene data show CDR1 as DFQATT and CDR2 as SNEGSKA (reference sequence). CDR3 length: 14 amino acids. V lost 5 bases, J lost 5 bases, and 8 bases stayed unmatched.

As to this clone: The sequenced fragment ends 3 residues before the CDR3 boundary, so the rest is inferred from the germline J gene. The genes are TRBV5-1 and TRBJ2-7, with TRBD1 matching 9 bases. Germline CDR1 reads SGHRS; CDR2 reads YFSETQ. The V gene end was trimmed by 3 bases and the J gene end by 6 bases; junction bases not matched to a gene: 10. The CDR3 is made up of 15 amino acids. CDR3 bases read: TGCGCCAGCAGCTCCGGACCGGGACAGGGCGGCGAG. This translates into CASSSGPGQGGE. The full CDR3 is CASSSGPGQGGEQYF.

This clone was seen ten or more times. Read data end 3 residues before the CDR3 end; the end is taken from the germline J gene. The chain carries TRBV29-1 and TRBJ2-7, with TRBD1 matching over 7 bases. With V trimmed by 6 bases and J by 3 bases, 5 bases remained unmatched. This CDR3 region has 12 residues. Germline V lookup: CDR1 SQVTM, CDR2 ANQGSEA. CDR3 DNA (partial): TGCAGCGTCCGGGACAGCCGCTACGAG. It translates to CSVRDSRYE. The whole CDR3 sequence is CSVRDSRYEQYF.

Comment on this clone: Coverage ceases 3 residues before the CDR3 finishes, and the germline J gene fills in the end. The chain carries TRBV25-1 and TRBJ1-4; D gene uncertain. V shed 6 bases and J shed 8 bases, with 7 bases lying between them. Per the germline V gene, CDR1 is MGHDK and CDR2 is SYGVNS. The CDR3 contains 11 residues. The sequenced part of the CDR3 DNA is TGTGCCAGCAGAGCCGAGGAAAAA. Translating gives CASRAEEK. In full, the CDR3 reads CASRAEEKLFF.

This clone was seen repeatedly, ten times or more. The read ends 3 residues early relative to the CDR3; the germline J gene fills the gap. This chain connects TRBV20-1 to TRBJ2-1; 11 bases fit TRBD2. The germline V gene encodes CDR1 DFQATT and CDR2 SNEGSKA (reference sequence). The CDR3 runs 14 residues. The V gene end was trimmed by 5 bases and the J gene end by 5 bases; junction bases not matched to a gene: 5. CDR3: CSALSGRAHNEQFF. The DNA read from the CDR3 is TGCAGTGCTCTTAGCGGGAGGGCCCACAATGAG.

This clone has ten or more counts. CDR3 DNA (partial): TGCGCCAGCAGCTTGACAGGTAATGAG. Its protein is CASSLTGNE. The entire CDR3 protein is CASSLTGNEQFF. The rearrangement links TRBV5-1 to TRBJ2-1, with D perhaps TRBD1 (5 bases). With the read ending 3 residues before the CDR3 end, the germline J gene is used to fill in that end. The germline gives CDR1 SGHRS, CDR2 YFSETQ. This CDR3 contains 12 residues. Between the trimmed V and J ends, which lost 1 base and 7 bases, there was a span of 6 bases.